The present T cell receptor (beta chain) was sequenced within a study of control samples from healthy donors and cancer patients. The protocol was immunoSEQ multiplex PCR, while the TCRdb copy is restricted to in-frame clones and leaves out a portion. Among 150,000 or so clones, 80% to 95% were seen once, and the ten largest hold about 5.5%. Germline V gives CDR1 ENHRY, CDR2 SYGVKD. This CDR3 is 15 amino acids long. The ends were cut back, 1 base at V and 0 bases at J, with 10 bases in the middle. The gene calls are TRBV10-3 and TRBJ2-7; tentative D call: TRBD2 (5 bases). The sample taken for sequencing was blood. The sequence was obtained from a young man in good health. The CDR3 coding sequence is TGTGCCATCAGTGAGTTAGGAACTAGCTCCTACGAGCAGTACTTC. Amino acids: CAISELGTSSYEQYF.